A single count supports the clone carrying this TCR beta chain. No antigen is known for it. The data are from a study of cytomegalovirus exposure and HLA in healthy donors. The PCR ran on 60 Vbeta and 13 Jbeta primers. The protocol was immunoSEQ multiplex PCR, while the TCRdb copy is restricted to in-frame clones and leaves out a portion. The data show approximately 110,000 clones, 65% to 90% seen once. Study-wide points: A classifier reportedly called cytomegalovirus status with high sensitivity and specificity.

The CDR3 runs to 15 residues. The J segment lost 6 bases and the V segment lost 7 bases, leaving 11 bases of the junction unmatched. Germline values: CDR1 MDHEN, CDR2 SYDVKM. The chain uses TRBV28 and TRBJ2-5, with 10 bases identical to TRBD2. What was sequenced was PBMCs. This receptor was obtained from a woman under 40 in good health and CMV-seronegative. CDR3 sequence reads: CASNPSGRARKTQYF. CDR3 DNA sequence: TGTGCCAGCAACCCAAGCGGGAGGGCCCGGAAGACCCAGTACTTC.